Listed here are 17 T cell receptor beta chains from one sample, sequenced in a study of blood T cells in healthy people across ages. A second PCR, run for roughly 7 to 11 cycles, used a sample-barcoded 5' primer plus a J-beta primer mix. TCRdb recomputed calls from the 5' RACE reads with MiXCR, one row per CDR3 protein. The table records some 1.6 million distinct CDR3 sequences, roughly 30% of them present only once. The sequenced sample consisted of blood. These receptors came from a woman aged 30 to 39 in good health.

Only a few counts were recorded for this clonotype. The CDR3 DNA follows: TGCGCCAGCAGCCACACCCGGGGGGGACCCACAGATACGCAGTATTTT. Its translation is CASSHTRGGPTDTQYF. This chain uses TRBV4-1 with TRBJ2-3; 8 positions match TRBD2. The germline gives CDR1 MGHRA, CDR2 YSYEKL. CDR3 length: 16 amino acids. J lost 2 bases, V lost 3 bases, and 7 bases had no gene match.

The rearrangement uses TRBV6-1 and TRBJ2-1, with D perhaps matching TRBD2 (5 bases). The germline V and J ends were trimmed by 0 bases and 15 bases, with 15 bases remaining between them. Germline V CDR1 and CDR2: MNHNS, SASEGT. This CDR3 spans 13 amino acids. The DNA for the CDR3 is TGTGCCAGCAGTGAAGCGAGTCGGACTTGGAGGTTCTTC. Translating gives CASSEASRTWRFF.

This clonotype appeared many times. The chain employs TRBV6-8 and TRBJ1-5, with 8 bases identical to TRBD1. The V segment lost 2 bases and the J segment 1 base; nucleotides outside the gene matches: 7. Germline V gene lookup returns CDR1 MNHGY and CDR2 SAAAGT. This CDR3 region has 17 residues. The CDR3 loop reads CASSYKDRGWSNQPQHF. The DNA of the CDR3 is TGTGCCAGCAGTTACAAAGACAGGGGATGGAGCAATCAGCCCCAGCATTTT.

This clonotype has at least ten counts. CDR3 sequence reads: CASSWRNFNYGYTF. The CDR3 nucleotides are TGTGCCAGCAGTTGGCGGAACTTCAACTATGGCTACACCTTC. The chain joins TRBV12-3 or TRBV12-4 to TRBJ1-2; D is uncertain. CDR3 length equals 14 residues. Trimming removed 4 bases at V and 2 bases at J, with 11 bases between.

This chain connects TRBV9 to TRBJ2-1, with D possibly called TRBD1 or TRBD2 (5 bases each). Looked up from germline, CDR1 is SGDLS and CDR2 is YYNGEE. This CDR3 contains 16 residues. V lost 0 bases and J lost 0, with 10 bases in between. This CDR3 is CASSVGAGSSYNEQFF. Written as DNA, the CDR3 is TGTGCCAGCAGCGTAGGCGCAGGGAGCTCCTACAATGAGCAGTTCTTC.

V gene TRBV21-1 combines with J gene TRBJ2-5. TRBV21-1 is shown as a pseudogene. This CDR3 spans 16 amino acids. This chain's CDR3 is CASSNYSVNHQETQYF. CDR3 nucleotide sequence: TGTGCCAGCAGTAATTATTCAGTAAATCACCAAGAGACCCAGTACTTC.

There are a few counts of this clonotype. The chain joins TRBV27 to TRBJ1-2; 7 bases fit TRBD1. V shed 6 bases, J shed 4 bases, and the junction held 11 bases outside the gene matches. CDR3 length: 15 residues. In germline, CDR1 is MNHEY, CDR2 SMNVEV (reference sequence). As DNA, the CDR3 is TGTGCCAGCAGCTATAAGCCGACAGGGACCTATGGCTACACCTTC. Its protein product is CASSYKPTGTYGYTF.

The chain combines TRBV28 with TRBJ2-7, with D uncertain. Germline CDR1 and CDR2: MDHEN and SYDVKM. The germline V and J ends were trimmed by 3 bases and 0 bases, with 6 bases remaining between them. The CDR3 runs 13 residues. This CDR3 reads CASSFPLSYEQYF. The CDR3 region has the DNA TGTGCCAGCAGTTTCCCTCTCTCCTACGAGCAGTACTTC.

This clonotype came up a few times. The CDR3 DNA is TGTGCCAGCAGTCGGTGGGGTGAGCAGTTCTTC. Its translation is CASSRWGEQFF. V gene TRBV27 combines with J gene TRBJ2-1, with D uncertain. Trimming stripped 5 bases from V and 9 bases from J, with 8 bases between. The germline CDR1 and CDR2 sequences are MNHEY and SMNVEV (reference sequence). The CDR3 has 11 amino acids.

Turning to this clonotype: The conserved final phenylalanine or tryptophan is absent from the CDR3, which likely points to a read error. The chain employs TRBV12-3 or TRBV12-4 and TRBJ2-3; D may match TRBD1 or TRBD2 (5 bases each). This CDR3 spans 14 amino acids. Trimming took off 5 bases at V and 4 bases at J, with 13 bases between the two ends. This chain's CDR3 is CASSPDGAADTQYV. The CDR3 nucleotides read TGTGCCAGCAGTCCGGACGGGGCGGCAGATACGCAGTATGTT.

V and J are TRBV27 and TRBJ2-1; 10 bases match TRBD2. Trimming at V came to 0 bases and at J to 13 bases, leaving 18 bases not matched to a gene. Germline CDR1 reads MNHEY; CDR2 reads SMNVEV (reference sequence). CDR3 size: 18 residues. The CDR3: CASSLSLASGGSWETQFF. Here the CDR3 DNA reads TGTGCCAGCAGTTTATCTTTGGCTAGCGGGGGAAGTTGGGAGACCCAGTTCTTC.

The table lists this clonotype with a few counts. This CDR3 is CASSQLHNEQFF. For the CDR3, the DNA is TGTGCCAGCAGCCAGCTACACAATGAGCAGTTCTTC. The V call is TRBV4-2, the J call TRBJ2-1; D remains unclear. Germline CDR1 LGHNA, CDR2 YNFKEQ. The CDR3 is made up of 12 amino acids. V was cut by 3 bases and J by 5 bases, with 5 bases left in between.

The rearrangement uses TRBV20-1 and TRBJ1-1; TRBD1 matches at 7 bases. The CDR3 totals 13 residues. The trim removed 5 bases at V and 4 bases at J, leaving 7 bases unmatched. From germline, CDR1 is DFQATT and CDR2 SNEGSKA (reference sequence). CDR3 protein: CSAYSTGATEAFF. CDR3 in DNA: TGCAGTGCTTACTCCACAGGGGCCACTGAAGCTTTCTTT.

The chain has TRBV6-1 and TRBJ2-2, with D perhaps TRBD1 (5 bases). Deletions cut 2 bases from V and 4 bases from J, with 17 bases between. The CDR3 has 17 amino acids. Per the germline V gene, CDR1 is MNHNS and CDR2 is SASEGT. CDR3: CASSEPQTALSTGELFF. DNA for the CDR3: TGTGCCAGCAGTGAACCTCAGACAGCTTTATCCACCGGGGAGCTGTTTTTT.

The chain recombines TRBV30 with TRBJ2-4, with a possible D match to TRBD2 (6 bases). The DNA end lines up better with TRBJ2-7; the J call may be wrong. CDR1 is GTSNPN and CDR2 is SVGIG in the germline V gene (reference sequence). The CDR3 runs to 12 residues. CDR3 DNA sequence: TGTGCCTGCGGGAGTAGCGCAGACGAGCAGTACTTC. The encoded protein is CACGSSADEQYF.

V and J are TRBV20-1 and TRBJ2-5; unclear D gene. The germline CDR1 and CDR2 sequences are DFQATT and SNEGSKA (reference sequence). V lost 7 bases to trimming and J lost 0 bases, with 9 bases between them. CDR3 length equals 12 residues. As DNA, the CDR3 is TGCAGTGTGTATGGAGACCAAGAGACCCAGTACTTC. Amino acids: CSVYGDQETQYF.

The chain couples TRBV30 to TRBJ1-2; TRBD1 matches 9 bases. The CDR3 extends over 12 amino acids. J lost 2 bases, V lost 8 bases, and 3 bases had no gene match. Per the germline V gene, CDR1 is GTSNPN and CDR2 is SVGIG (reference sequence). The DNA of the CDR3 is TGTGCCGGGACAGGGAAAAACTATGGCTACACCTTC. Protein product: CAGTGKNYGYTF.